The 31 T cell receptor beta chains presented below share a single source sample, sequenced in a study of blood T cell repertoires in COVID-19. Profiling relied on immunoSEQ multiplex PCR, and the TCRdb table lists in-frame clones only, not all of them. The table shows 250,000 to 300,000 clones, with roughly nine tenths occurring only once. What was sequenced was peripheral blood. The receptors originated from a woman in her twenties or thirties with COVID-19, enrolled during active disease.

The chain is built from TRBV5-5 and TRBJ1-3; no clear D. The germline V gene has CDR1 SGHKS and CDR2 YYEKEE (reference sequence). The CDR3 loop spans 14 amino acids. V was pared by 2 bases and J by 0 bases, with 6 bases between. CDR3 sequence reads: CASSFWHSGNTIYF. CDR3 DNA sequence: TGTGCCAGCAGCTTCTGGCACTCTGGAAACACCATATATTTT.

The gene calls are TRBV19 and TRBJ2-2, with 9 nucleotides matching TRBD2. The CDR3 contains 16 residues. CDR1 and CDR2 (germline): LNHDA, SQIVND (reference sequence). After removal of 4 bases from V and 8 bases from J, the junction contained 11 bases not matched to a gene. CDR3 DNA sequence: TGTGCCAGTAGTAAAACTAGCGGGTCCCTAGGGGGGGAGCTGTTTTTT. Translated: CASSKTSGSLGGELFF.

The chain employs TRBV4-2 and TRBJ1-2, with D perhaps TRBD1 (6 bases). This CDR3 has 16 residues. CDR1 and CDR2 (germline): LGHNA, YNFKEQ. Deletions cut 0 bases from V and 2 bases from J, with 13 bases between. The CDR3 spells CASSQDLQGWNYGYTF. The CDR3 coding sequence is TGTGCCAGCAGCCAAGATCTCCAGGGGTGGAACTATGGCTACACCTTC.

The V gene is TRBV2, the J gene TRBJ1-2; D gene unclear. CDR3 size: 14 residues. V lost 6 bases and J 8 bases, leaving 19 bases between the germline ends. Germline V CDR1 and CDR2: SNHLY, FYNNEI. As DNA, the CDR3 is TGTGCCAGCAGATCGATAAGGACTGACGAGGGCTACACCTTC. Translated: CASRSIRTDEGYTF. Based on the CDR3 plus reference TRBV2 and TRBJ1-2, the full variable domain is EPEVTQTPSHQVTQMGQEVILRCVPISNHLYFYWYRQILGQKVEFLVSFYNNEISEKSEIFDDQFSVERPDGSNFTLKIRSTKLEDSAMYFCASRSIRTDEGYTFGSGTRLTVV.

As for this clone: The CDR3 does not close with the conserved phenylalanine or tryptophan, likely indicating a read error. The chain employs TRBV28 and TRBJ2-7; maybe TRBD1 (6 bases). Germline CDR1 MDHEN, CDR2 SYDVKM. Trimming removed 2 bases at V and 2 bases at J, with 22 bases between. CDR3 length equals 18 residues. The CDR3 protein is CASSLPNSHGKGAYEQYL. For the CDR3, the DNA is TGTGCCAGCAGTTTACCCAATTCTCACGGGAAGGGGGCCTACGAGCAGTACCTC.

V gene TRBV6-5 combines with J gene TRBJ2-7, with TRBD2 identical over 7 bases. The CDR3 length is 16 residues. Germline assignment: CDR1 MNHEY and CDR2 SVGAGI. Unmatched junction bases numbered 8, after V lost 0 bases and J lost 3 bases. CDR3 region: CASSYSGGESFYEQYF. The CDR3, as DNA: TGTGCCAGCAGTTACTCGGGGGGGGAATCGTTCTACGAGCAGTACTTC.

This clone occurred once. The chain combines TRBV19 with TRBJ2-6, with no clear D. Trimming took off 3 bases at V and 1 base at J, with 7 bases between the two ends. Per the germline V gene, CDR1 is LNHDA and CDR2 is SQIVND (reference sequence). The CDR3 loop spans 15 amino acids. In DNA form, the CDR3 reads TGTGCCAGTAGTATGATGAGTTCTGGGGCCAACGTCCTGACTTTC. Its protein product is CASSMMSSGANVLTF.

This clone has only a few counts. Since no conserved phenylalanine or tryptophan closes the CDR3, a read error is the likely cause. Because the CDR3's place on the DNA is in doubt, the DNA is left out and the CDR3 is given as listed by TCRdb. This sequence joins TRBV28 and TRBJ2-7; the table names TRBD2, a call not compared with the DNA. The CDR3 adds up to 14 amino acids, both ends counted. Germline loops: CDR1 MDHEN, CDR2 SYDVKM. This CDR3 reads CASRSGTSGGTSFT.

This clone was observed a few times. The chain uses TRBV2 and TRBJ2-5; D might be TRBD2 (5 bases). The germline V and J ends were trimmed by 7 bases and 5 bases, with 8 bases remaining between them. Germline V gene lookup returns CDR1 SNHLY and CDR2 FYNNEI. The CDR3 runs 11 residues. CDR3 region: CASILAETQYF. In DNA form, the CDR3 reads TGTGCCAGCATCCTAGCTGAGACCCAGTACTTC.

The chain recombines TRBV28 with TRBJ1-1, with D perhaps TRBD1 (5 bases). CDR3 size: 14 residues. V lost 3 bases, J lost 3 bases, and 11 bases lay in between. Per the germline V gene, CDR1 is MDHEN and CDR2 is SYDVKM. CDR3 in amino acids: CASSFWQGDTEAFF. The DNA of the CDR3 is TGTGCCAGCAGTTTTTGGCAGGGCGACACTGAAGCTTTCTTT.

The chain combines TRBV30 with TRBJ1-5, with a possible D match to TRBD1 (5 bases). The V end was cut by 4 bases, the J end by 4 bases, with 17 bases between. Per germline, CDR1 GTSNPN and CDR2 SVGIG (reference sequence). CDR3 size: 15 residues. Here the CDR3 reads CAWTPTTAKNQPQHF. The CDR3 bases are TGTGCCTGGACCCCCACGACAGCCAAGAATCAGCCCCAGCATTTT.

This rearrangement joins TRBV7-9 to TRBJ2-2; perhaps TRBD2 as D (7 bases). The CDR3 extends over 17 amino acids. The germline CDR1 and CDR2 sequences are SEHNR and FQNEAQ (reference sequence). V dropped 4 bases and J dropped 8 bases, with 23 bases sitting between them. The CDR3 here is CASSSPTSNGGQGELFF. The CDR3 nucleotides are TGTGCCAGCAGCTCCCCAACATCAAACGGGGGGCAAGGGGAGCTGTTTTTT. Full variable domain (remainder filled in from reference TRBV7-9 and TRBJ2-2): DTGVSQNPRHKITKRGQNVTFRCDPISEHNRLYWYRQTLGQGPEFLTYFQNEAQLEKSRLLSDRFSAERPKGSFSTLEIQRTEQGDSAMYLCASSSPTSNGGQGELFFGEGSRLTVL.

The rearrangement links TRBV4-1 to TRBJ2-7; D possibly corresponds to TRBD1 (6 bases). This CDR3 comprises 13 residues. CDR1 is MGHRA and CDR2 is YSYEKL in the germline V gene. V lost 1 base, J lost 6 bases, and 10 bases lay in between. The CDR3 is CASSQGRGFEQYF. The CDR3, as DNA: TGCGCCAGCAGCCAAGGTAGGGGGTTCGAGCAGTACTTC.

The chain carries TRBV9 and TRBJ2-5; 8 bases line up with TRBD2. Germline CDR1 is SGDLS and CDR2 is YYNGEE. The CDR3 extends over 14 amino acids. V was clipped by 0 bases and J by 5 bases; unmatched bases: 3. The CDR3 nucleotides read TGTGCCAGCAGCGTAGCGGGGGGGGAGGAGACCCAGTACTTC. Its protein is CASSVAGGEETQYF.

The chain employs TRBV6-2 or TRBV6-3 and TRBJ2-3; D is undetermined. V lost 2 bases to trimming and J lost 6 bases, with 21 bases between them. Germline V gene data show CDR1 as MNHEY and CDR2 as SVGEGT. The CDR3 length is 17 residues. CDR3 residues: CASSYRVGNWISDTQYF. The CDR3 DNA sequence: TGTGCCAGCAGTTACCGTGTGGGCAATTGGATCTCTGATACGCAGTATTTT.

This chain uses TRBV30 with TRBJ1-3; the match to TRBD1 covers 10 bases. Trimming removed 1 base from V and 7 bases from J; junction bases left unmatched: 1. The germline V gene encodes CDR1 GTSNPN and CDR2 SVGIG (reference sequence). This CDR3 is 13 amino acids long. The DNA for the CDR3 is TGTGCCTGGAGTGGGGGACAGGGGAACACCATATATTTT. It codes for CAWSGGQGNTIYF.

In this sample, this clone turned up once. The chain is built from TRBV2 and TRBJ2-7; D gene ambiguous. Trimming pared 6 bases from V and 0 bases from J, leaving 12 bases between. The CDR3 covers 14 residues. Per germline, CDR1 SNHLY and CDR2 FYNNEI. Written as DNA, the CDR3 is TGTGCCAGCAGCCAAATAAGTAGCTCCTACGAGCAGTACTTC. This sequence encodes CASSQISSSYEQYF.

The chain uses TRBV6-7 and TRBJ1-5; 9 nucleotides match TRBD1. TRBV6-7 is filed as an ORF, its function uncertain. V gave up 6 bases and J gave up 6 bases; unmatched junction bases: 18. This CDR3 has 18 residues. The CDR3 reads CASSHTRDREGGGQPQHF. The CDR3, as DNA: TGTGCCAGCAGCCATACTAGGGACAGGGAGGGAGGCGGTCAGCCCCAGCATTTT.

This clone was seen more than once but under ten times. This chain connects TRBV3-1 (or the pseudogene TRBV3-2) to TRBJ2-7; no clear D. Germline assignment: CDR1 LGHDT and CDR2 YNNKEL (reference sequence). Trimming left V 4 bases short and J 0 bases short, with 7 bases between. This CDR3 comprises 13 residues. The CDR3 DNA follows: TGTGCCAGCAGCCTGGGCCGCTCCTACGAGCAGTACTTC. It codes for CASSLGRSYEQYF.

J is TRBJ2-3 and V is TRBV5-6; D is ambiguous. The V gene lost 1 base and the J gene lost 2 bases, with 2 bases spanning the gap. Germline CDR1 SGHDT, CDR2 YYEEEE. This CDR3 has 12 residues. CDR3 in DNA: TGTGCCAGCAGCTTGTACACAGATACGCAGTATTTT. Protein: CASSLYTDTQYF. Combining the CDR3 with reference TRBV5-6 and TRBJ2-3 gives the whole variable domain DAGVTQSPTHLIKTRGQQVTLRCSPKSGHDTVSWYQQALGQGPQFIFQYYEEEERQRGNFPDRFSGHQFPNYSSELNVNALLLGDSALYLCASSLYTDTQYFGPGTRLTVL.

J is TRBJ1-6 and V is TRBV29-1; 10 nucleotides agree with TRBD1. Germline V gene lookup returns CDR1 SQVTM and CDR2 ANQGSEA. The CDR3 runs 12 residues. Losses at the gene ends were 6 bases for V and 10 bases for J; bases not matched to a gene: 3. For the CDR3, the DNA is TGCAGCGTCAGGGACAGGGGCTCACCCCTCCACTTT. Its translation: CSVRDRGSPLHF.

The rearrangement joins TRBV14 to TRBJ2-2, with 11 positions matching TRBD2. V gave up 1 base and J gave up 1 base; unmatched junction bases: 5. Germline V CDR1 and CDR2: SGHDN, FVKESK. The CDR3 loop spans 18 amino acids. The CDR3 DNA reads as TGTGCCAGCAGCCAAGTAGCGGGGGGGCCTCGGAACACCGGGGAGCTGTTTTTT. This encodes CASSQVAGGPRNTGELFF.

The gene calls are TRBV2 and TRBJ1-2, with D perhaps TRBD1 (5 bases). Germline-derived CDR1 and CDR2 are SNHLY and FYNNEI. The CDR3 length is 15 residues. The V and J ends lost 7 bases and 4 bases respectively, with 19 bases between them. CDR3 sequence: CASTKWGDDSYGYTF. The CDR3 region has the DNA TGTGCCAGCACTAAATGGGGGGACGACTCCTATGGCTACACCTTC.

The rearrangement joins TRBV4-1 to TRBJ2-7; 7 nucleotides match TRBD2. The V and J ends lost 4 bases and 0 bases, in that order; junction bases with no gene match: 6. Germline V gene lookup returns CDR1 MGHRA and CDR2 YSYEKL. There are 15 residues in the CDR3. CDR3 residues: CASSRSASGSYEQYF. The CDR3 bases are TGCGCCAGCAGCCGGTCGGCTAGCGGCTCCTACGAGCAGTACTTC.

The chain employs TRBV19 and TRBJ2-2, with D perhaps TRBD1 (5 bases). V shed 8 bases and J shed 4 bases, with 20 bases lying between them. The length of the CDR3 is 16 residues. Germline assignment: CDR1 LNHDA and CDR2 SQIVND (reference sequence). CDR3 nucleotide sequence: TGTGCCAGTGGGCATGGGCAGGGTCTTAGCACCGGGGAGCTGTTTTTT. Translating it yields CASGHGQGLSTGELFF. The variable domain in full, completed from reference TRBV19 and TRBJ2-2, reads DGGITQSPKYLFRKEGQNVTLSCEQNLNHDAMYWYRQDPGQGLRLIYYSQIVNDFQKGDIAEGYSVSREKKESFPLTVTSAQKNPTAFYLCASGHGQGLSTGELFFGEGSRLTVL.

This clone was recorded only once. The chain is built from TRBV21-1 and TRBJ2-5; whether TRBD2, the table's D call, matches the DNA was not checked. TRBV21-1 counts as a pseudogene. The length of the CDR3 is 18 residues. This CDR3 reads CASSKSQPQGGALETQYF. The CDR3 DNA is TGTGCCAGCAGCAAATCGCAACCTCAGGGAGGAGCGTTAGAGACCCAGTACTTC.

The chain combines TRBV19 with TRBJ1-2; TRBD1 matches 12 bases. Germline values: CDR1 LNHDA, CDR2 SQIVND (reference sequence). Losses at the gene ends were 8 bases for V and 7 bases for J; bases not matched to a gene: 14. There are 16 residues in the CDR3. The CDR3 DNA reads as TGTGCCAGTGGGCACTTCGGGGGACAGGGGGCGCGTGGCTACACCTTC. It translates to CASGHFGGQGARGYTF.

This chain joins TRBV27 and TRBJ1-2; the match to TRBD1 covers 8 bases. Germline V lookup: CDR1 MNHEY, CDR2 SMNVEV (reference sequence). The CDR3 contains 13 residues. The trim removed 4 bases at V and 6 bases at J, leaving 4 bases unmatched. Here the CDR3 DNA reads TGTGCCAGCAGTTCGCAGGGGGCTGATGGCTACACCTTC. Protein product: CASSSQGADGYTF.

The chain uses TRBV5-1 and TRBJ2-1, with no clear D. V was cut by 7 bases and J by 0 bases, with 8 bases left in between. Germline V gene sequence: CDR1 SGHRS, CDR2 YFSETQ. The CDR3 is 13 residues long. The DNA of the CDR3 is TGCGCCAGCCACTTTAGCTCCTACAATGAGCAGTTCTTC. Translation gives CASHFSSYNEQFF.

The chain couples TRBV9 to TRBJ1-1; 9 bases match TRBD1. The CDR3 has 16 residues. Per germline, CDR1 SGDLS and CDR2 YYNGEE. Trimming took 4 bases from V and 5 from J; bases not matched to a gene: 12. The CDR3 reads CASSLKTHRGRTEAFF. Written as DNA, the CDR3 is TGTGCCAGCAGCCTCAAAACTCACAGGGGGCGGACTGAAGCTTTCTTT.

This sequence joins TRBV10-1 and TRBJ2-3; 13 bases line up with TRBD2. Looked up from germline, CDR1 is WNHNN and CDR2 is SYGVQD (reference sequence). With 5 bases clipped from V and 6 bases from J, the junction kept 8 bases outside the gene matches. The CDR3 length is 16 residues. The CDR3 bases are TGCGCCAGCAGTCCCGGGACTAGCGGGGTCCAGGATACGCAGTATTTT. Residues: CASSPGTSGVQDTQYF.